This T cell receptor beta chain was recorded in a study of cytomegalovirus exposure and HLA in healthy donors. Study-wide context: Of all 380 or so donors who were genotyped, 75% to 90% belonged to the Caucasian-associated ancestry cluster. Whole-study findings and limits: Prediction of most subjects' HLA-A and HLA-B alleles by TCR beta sequences was reportedly accurate. The only immune exposure information that was available was CMV serostatus.

With 60 Vbeta and 13 Jbeta primers, the PCR was carried out. TCRdb's table, derived via immunoSEQ multiplex PCR, lists solely in-frame clones and lacks some. This sample has around 93,000 clones, with approximately 80% found just once. This CDR3 comprises 14 residues. V lost 0 bases to trimming and J lost 2 bases, with 8 bases between them. Germline assignment: CDR1 SGHRS and CDR2 YFSETQ. This clone was seen a handful of times. The antigen remains unidentified. Within the sample, other DNA sequences also encode this same CDR3. The chain carries TRBV5-1 and TRBJ1-1, with D hard to call. The sequence was collected from a man aged 25-45 years in good health and CMV-seropositive. Sequenced: PBMCs. CDR3 residues: CASSLDSGNTEAFF. CDR3 nucleotide sequence: TGCGCCAGCAGCTTGGATTCAGGAAACACTGAAGCTTTCTTT. The variable domain in full, completed from reference TRBV5-1 and TRBJ1-1, reads KAGVTQTPRYLIKTRGQQVTLSCSPISGHRSVSWYQQTPGQGLQFLFEYFSETQRNKGNFPGRFSGRQFSNSRSEMNVSTLELGDSALYLCASSLDSGNTEAFFGQGTRLTVV.